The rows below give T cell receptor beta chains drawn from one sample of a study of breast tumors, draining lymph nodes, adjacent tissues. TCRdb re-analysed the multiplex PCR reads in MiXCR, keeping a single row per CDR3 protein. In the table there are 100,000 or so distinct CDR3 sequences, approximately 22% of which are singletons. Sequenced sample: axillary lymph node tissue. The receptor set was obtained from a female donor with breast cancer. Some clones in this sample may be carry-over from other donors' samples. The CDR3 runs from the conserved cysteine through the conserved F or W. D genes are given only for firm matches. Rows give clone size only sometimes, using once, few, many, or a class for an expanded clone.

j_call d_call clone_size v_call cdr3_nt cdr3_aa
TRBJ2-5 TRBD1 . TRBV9 TGTGCCAGCAGCGTAGGGGCAGGGGGAGAGGCCCAGTACTTC CASSVGAGGEAQYF
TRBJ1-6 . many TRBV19 TGTGCCAGTAGTATTATTAATTCACCCCTCCACTTT CASSIINSPLHF
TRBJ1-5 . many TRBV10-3 TGTGCCATCAGTGAGTCCTGGGGACTGAGCAATCAGCCCCAGCATTTT CAISESWGLSNQPQHF
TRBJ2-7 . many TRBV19 TGTGCCAGTAGTAGGATGGGGTCCAGCTCCTACGAGCAGTACTTC CASSRMGSSSYEQYF
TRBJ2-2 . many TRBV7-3 TGTGCCAGCAGCTTAAGTAATAGTTGGGGCACCGGGGAGCTGTTTTTT CASSLSNSWGTGELFF
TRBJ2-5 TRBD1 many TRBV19 TGTGCCAGTAGCGTGACAGGGTCCCTAGCCCAGTACTTC CASSVTGSLAQYF
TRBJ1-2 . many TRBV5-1 TGCGCCAGCAGCTTGGATTTTGGGTATGGCTACACCTTC CASSLDFGYGYTF
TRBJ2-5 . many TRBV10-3 TGTGCCATCAGCAATAGGGGGGAGACCCAGTACTTC CAISNRGETQYF
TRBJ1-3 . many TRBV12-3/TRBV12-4 TGTGCCAGCAGTCCCCGTGGAAGCCTAGGGAACACCATATATTTT CASSPRGSLGNTIYF
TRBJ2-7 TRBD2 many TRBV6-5 TGTGCCAGCAGTAAAAGAGCCGGGACTAGCGGCTACGAGCAGTACTTC CASSKRAGTSGYEQYF
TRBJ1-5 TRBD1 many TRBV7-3 TGTGCCAGCAGCCTGGCGGGACAGGGGGCAGATCAGCCCCAGCATTTT CASSLAGQGADQPQHF
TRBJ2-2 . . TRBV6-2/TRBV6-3 TGTGCCAGCAGCACCCAGGGCTACCCCGGGGAGCTGTTTTTT CASSTQGYPGELFF
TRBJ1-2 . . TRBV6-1 TGTGCCAGCAGTGAAGCGGGGGCAGGCTATGGCTACACCTTC CASSEAGAGYGYTF
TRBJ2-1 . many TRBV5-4 TGTGCCAGCAGCTCGTGGGGTCTGGGCAACAATGAGCAGTTCTTC CASSSWGLGNNEQFF
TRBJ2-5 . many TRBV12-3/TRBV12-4 TGTGCCAGCAGGAGGGGGTATATAGAGACCCAGTACTTC CASRRGYIETQYF
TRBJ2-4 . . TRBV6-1 TGTGCCAGCAGACAGCATATAGCCAAAAACGTTCAGTACTTC CASRQHIAKNVQYF
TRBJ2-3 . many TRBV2 TGTGCCAGCAGTGGACTTCTATCCACAGATACGCAGTATTTT CASSGLLSTDTQYF
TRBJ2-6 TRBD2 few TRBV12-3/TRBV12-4 TGTGCCAGCAAGGAGCGGGGGGGCTCTGGGGCCAACGTCCTGACTTTC CASKERGGSGANVLTF
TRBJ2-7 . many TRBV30 TGTGCCTGGTTGGGACCTCTGAGCTCCTACGAGCAGTACTTC CAWLGPLSSYEQYF
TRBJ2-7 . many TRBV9 TGTGCCAGCAGCCCCGAGGGGGAATTCTACGAGCAGTACTTC CASSPEGEFYEQYF
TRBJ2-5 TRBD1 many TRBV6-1 TGTGCCAGCAGCTGGGGACAGGGGCCTTTGGAGACCCAGTACTTC CASSWGQGPLETQYF
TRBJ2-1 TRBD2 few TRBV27 TGTGCCAGCAGTCAATCGCTTGGGACTAGCGGGAGGAGGCCCTACAATGAGCAGTTCTTC CASSQSLGTSGRRPYNEQFF
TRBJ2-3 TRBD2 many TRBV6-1 TGTGCCAGCAGTGAAGAGGGCGGGGGTGCAGATACGCAGTATTTT CASSEEGGGADTQYF
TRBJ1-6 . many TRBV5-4 TGTGCCAGCAGCTTGGAAGCCAGGGGTGGTAATTCACCCCTCCACTTT CASSLEARGGNSPLHF
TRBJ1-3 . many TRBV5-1 TGCGCCAGTGGGACAACCTCTGGAAACACCATATATTTT CASGTTSGNTIYF
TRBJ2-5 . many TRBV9 TGTGCCAGCAGCGTAGGTCTGGAAGGGGGTACCCAGTACTTC CASSVGLEGGTQYF
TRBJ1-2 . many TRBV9 TGTGCCAGCAGCGCGCGAAGGTACAGGTCCCCTAACGGCTATGGCTACACCTTC CASSARRYRSPNGYGYTF
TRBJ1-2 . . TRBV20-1 TGCAGTGCTAGAGAGGACGGTCCTCTTAGGTACACCTTC CSAREDGPLRYTF
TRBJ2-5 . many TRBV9 TGTGCCAGCAGCGCCACGACGTTGCCCTCGGGGGAGACCCAGTACTTC CASSATTLPSGETQYF
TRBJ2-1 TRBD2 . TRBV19 TGTGCCAGTAGTATGACTAGCGGGAGGGTATCCTACAATGAGCAGTTCTTC CASSMTSGRVSYNEQFF
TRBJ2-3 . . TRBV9 TGCACCAGCAGCGTGAGCGGCACAGATACGCAGTATTTT CTSSVSGTDTQYF
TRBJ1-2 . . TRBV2 TGTGCCAGCAGTGAAGCGTTCGGTCCGGTCAACTATGGCTACACCTTC CASSEAFGPVNYGYTF
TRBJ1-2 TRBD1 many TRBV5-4 TGTGCCAGCAGCAGGGACAGGGGGCTTTATGGCTACACCTTC CASSRDRGLYGYTF
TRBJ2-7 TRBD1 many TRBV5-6 TGTGCCAGCAGCTTGGCCCGATACAGGGGGAATTACGAGCAGTACTTC CASSLARYRGNYEQYF
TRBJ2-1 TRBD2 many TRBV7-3 TGTGCCAGCAGCCCAATAGCGGGATCCGTGAATGAGCAGTTCTTC CASSPIAGSVNEQFF
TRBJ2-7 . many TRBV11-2 TGTGCCAGCAGCCTCGGGAACAGTTACTACGAGCAGTACTTC CASSLGNSYYEQYF
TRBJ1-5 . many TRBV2 TGTGCCAGCACCGGCGGGCAGGGACAGCCCCAGCATTTT CASTGGQGQPQHF
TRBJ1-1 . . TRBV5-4 TGTGCCAGCAGCTTGGTTCAGGTTAGGGGGAACACTGAAGCTTTCTTT CASSLVQVRGNTEAFF
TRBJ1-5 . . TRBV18 TGTGCCAGCTCACCTAGTGGGGGTCAGCCCCAGCATTTT CASSPSGGQPQHF